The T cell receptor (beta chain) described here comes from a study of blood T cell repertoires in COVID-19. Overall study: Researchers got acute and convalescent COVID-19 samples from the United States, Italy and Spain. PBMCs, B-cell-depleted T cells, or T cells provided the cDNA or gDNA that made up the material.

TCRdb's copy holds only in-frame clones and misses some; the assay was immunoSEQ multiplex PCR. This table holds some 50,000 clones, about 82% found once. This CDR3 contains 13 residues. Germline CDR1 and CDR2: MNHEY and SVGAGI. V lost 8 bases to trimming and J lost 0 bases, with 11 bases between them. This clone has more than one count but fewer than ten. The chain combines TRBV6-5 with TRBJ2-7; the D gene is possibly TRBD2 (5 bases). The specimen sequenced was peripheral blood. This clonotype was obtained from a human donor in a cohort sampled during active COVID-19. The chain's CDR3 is CASHYDYSYEQYF. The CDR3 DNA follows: TGTGCCAGCCATTACGACTACTCCTACGAGCAGTACTTC.